This entry features one TCR beta chain sequence. Reverse transcription of roughly 0.5 to 1 ug RNA was performed with random hexamers. The CDR3 of TCR beta was amplified by immunoSEQ multiplex PCR across 54 Vbeta and 13 Jbeta. MiXCR, run by TCRdb on the immunoSEQ multiplex PCR reads, gives a single entry per CDR3 protein. The table has around 170,000 distinct CDR3 sequences, approximately 96% seen once. This specimen comes from a study of CD8 T cells in Susac syndrome. The CDR3 loop spans 14 amino acids. With 2 bases removed from V and 1 base from J, the gap between germline ends came to 11 bases. Germline lookup yields CDR1 GTSNPN and CDR2 SVGIG (reference sequence).

V usage is TRBV30 and J usage is TRBJ2-5, with D perhaps TRBD1 or TRBD2 (5 bases each). The TCR originated in a human donor with Susac syndrome. Sequencing was carried out using CD4+ T cells from PBMCs. CDR3 coding DNA: TGTGCCTGGAGTCGGGGAAGGGGCCAAGAGACCCAGTACTTC. Translating it yields CAWSRGRGQETQYF.